One and the same sample provided the 9 T cell receptor beta chains below, sequenced in a study of long-term antiretroviral therapy in people with HIV. Survey-level resolution applied to immunoSEQ assay v3.0. Profiled with immunoSEQ multiplex PCR; TCRdb holds only in-frame clones, not every one. The data show some 22,000 clones, more than 70% seen once. Sequencing was performed on unsorted PBMCs, taken 1.3 years after starting antiretroviral therapy. The receptors here all came from a man aged 55-75 years with HIV.

The chain links TRBV6-1 to TRBJ1-2; TRBD1 matches 7 bases. The CDR3 is made up of 15 amino acids. Germline CDR1 reads MNHNS; CDR2 reads SASEGT. With V trimmed by 7 bases and J by 6 bases, 14 bases remained unmatched. The CDR3 bases are TGTGCCAGCACTCGGACAGGTCATCAGTTGGATGGCTACACCTTC. It encodes CASTRTGHQLDGYTF.

The chain couples TRBV5-6 to TRBJ2-1, with 11 positions matching TRBD1. The CDR3 extends over 16 amino acids. The J segment lost 3 bases and the V segment lost 4 bases, leaving 6 bases of the junction unmatched. The V gene's germline CDR1 is SGHDT and CDR2 YYEEEE. DNA of the CDR3: TGTGCCAGCAGCACCCGGGACAGGGGGGACTACAATGAGCAGTTCTTC. Its protein product is CASSTRDRGDYNEQFF.

V is TRBV10-2 and J is TRBJ2-1; 10 bases line up with TRBD2. The CDR3 loop spans 15 amino acids. Trimming cost V 7 bases and J 2 bases; bases outside gene matches: 5. Looked up from germline, CDR1 is WSHSY and CDR2 is SAAADI. This CDR3 reads CASIKLAGTYNEQFF. The CDR3 bases are TGCGCCAGCATCAAACTAGCGGGAACCTACAATGAGCAGTTCTTC.

This clone was observed a few times. The chain carries TRBV30 and TRBJ1-4; 9 positions agree with TRBD1. Trimming cost V 5 bases and J 9 bases; bases outside gene matches: 10. Germline assignment: CDR1 GTSNPN and CDR2 SVGIG (reference sequence). The CDR3 totals 14 residues. In DNA form, the CDR3 reads TGTGCCTGGGCCCCGCCGGGACAGGGCCAAAAACTGTTTTTT. Its translation: CAWAPPGQGQKLFF.

In the case of this clone: Other DNA sequences in the same sample also yield this CDR3. The chain uses TRBV28 and TRBJ1-2, with D unclear. Germline CDR1 reads MDHEN; CDR2 reads SYDVKM. Trimming left V 3 bases short and J 6 bases short, with 5 bases between. This CDR3 is built from 11 residues. CDR3 sequence (DNA): TGTGCCAGCAGTTTCAACCATGGCTACACCTTC. It specifies CASSFNHGYTF.

The V call is TRBV4-1, the J call TRBJ1-1; TRBD1 might be the D (5 bases). The CDR3 length is 18 residues. The germline CDR1 and CDR2 sequences are MGHRA and YSYEKL. V lost 3 bases and J 4 bases, leaving 24 bases between the germline ends. CDR3 sequence: CASSHSKMGSIGGTEAFF. CDR3 coding DNA: TGCGCCAGCAGCCATTCCAAGATGGGGTCCATCGGGGGCACTGAAGCTTTCTTT.

This clone appeared once. The rearrangement joins TRBV6-1 to TRBJ2-1; no clear D gene. Per germline, CDR1 MNHNS and CDR2 SASEGT. V was clipped by 2 bases and J by 6 bases, with 8 bases between them. CDR3 length: 13 amino acids. CDR3 in amino acids: CASSESRGNEQFF. The CDR3 nucleotides read TGTGCCAGCAGTGAATCTAGAGGCAATGAGCAGTTCTTC.

This clone occurred once. This sequence joins TRBV5-8 and TRBJ2-5; D unresolved. Germline assignment: CDR1 SGHTS and CDR2 YDEGEE. The V end lost 0 bases, the J end lost 5 bases, and 14 bases lay between the germline ends. The CDR3 sequence is 15 residues long. The CDR3 DNA reads as TGTGCCAGCAGCTTGGGGGCGGTGACTCTGGAGACCCAGTACTTC. It yields the protein CASSLGAVTLETQYF.

The J gene is TRBJ2-1, the V gene TRBV5-1; 11 nucleotides align to TRBD2. CDR1 SGHRS and CDR2 YFSETQ come from the germline V gene. V was clipped by 0 bases and J by 15 bases; unmatched bases: 11. CDR3 length: 15 residues. The CDR3 region has the DNA TGCGCCAGCAGCTTGGGGGACCGACTAGCGGGGACGGTGTTCTTC. Translating gives CASSLGDRLAGTVFF.